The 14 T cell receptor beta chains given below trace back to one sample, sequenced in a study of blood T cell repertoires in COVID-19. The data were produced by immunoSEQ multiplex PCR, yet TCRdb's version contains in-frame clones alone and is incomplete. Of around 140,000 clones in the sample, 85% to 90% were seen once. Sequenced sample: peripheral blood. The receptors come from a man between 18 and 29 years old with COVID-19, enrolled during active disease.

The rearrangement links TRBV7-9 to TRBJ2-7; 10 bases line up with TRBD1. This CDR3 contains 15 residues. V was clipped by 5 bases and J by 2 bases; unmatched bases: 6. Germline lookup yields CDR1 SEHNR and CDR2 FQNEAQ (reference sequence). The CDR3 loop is CASSRTGGGPYEQYF. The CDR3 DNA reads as TGTGCCAGCAGCCGGACAGGGGGAGGCCCCTACGAGCAGTACTTC.

The CDR3 loop is CASTNVGGNTIYF. The CDR3 DNA sequence: TGTGCCAGCACCAACGTCGGTGGAAACACCATATATTTT. This sequence joins TRBV5-8 and TRBJ1-3, with D unresolved. V dropped 6 bases and J dropped 3 bases, with 10 bases sitting between them. The CDR3 extends over 13 amino acids. Germline CDR1 reads SGHTS; CDR2 reads YDEGEE.

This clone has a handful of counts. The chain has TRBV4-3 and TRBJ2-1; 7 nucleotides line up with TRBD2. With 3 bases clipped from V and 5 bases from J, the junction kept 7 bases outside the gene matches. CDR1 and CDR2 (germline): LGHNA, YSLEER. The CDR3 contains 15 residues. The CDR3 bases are TGCGCCAGCAGCCAGGACGGACTAGAACACAATGAGCAGTTCTTC. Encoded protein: CASSQDGLEHNEQFF.

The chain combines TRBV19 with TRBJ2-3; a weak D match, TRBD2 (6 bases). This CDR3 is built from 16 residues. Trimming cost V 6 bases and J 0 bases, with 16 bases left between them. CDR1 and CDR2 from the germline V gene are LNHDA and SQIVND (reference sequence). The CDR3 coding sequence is TGTGCCAGTAGCCGCGGGGTCGGGGGTAGCACAGATACGCAGTATTTT. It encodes CASSRGVGGSTDTQYF.

This CDR3 is CASSLLHLGQVFYEQYF. The CDR3 bases are TGTGCCAGCAGCTTGCTCCATCTGGGACAGGTTTTCTACGAGCAGTACTTC. The chain uses TRBV11-2 and TRBJ2-7; 8 nucleotides match TRBD1. The CDR3 is 17 residues long. CDR1 and CDR2 (germline): SGHAT, FQNNGV. The trim removed 3 bases at V and 3 bases at J, leaving 13 bases unmatched.

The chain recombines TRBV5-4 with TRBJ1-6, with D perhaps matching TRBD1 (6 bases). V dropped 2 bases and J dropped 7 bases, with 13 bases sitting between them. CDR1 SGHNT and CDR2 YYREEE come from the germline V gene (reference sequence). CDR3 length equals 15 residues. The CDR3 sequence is CASSFFRGGNSPLHF. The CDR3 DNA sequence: TGTGCCAGCAGCTTTTTCAGGGGCGGAAATTCACCCCTCCACTTT.

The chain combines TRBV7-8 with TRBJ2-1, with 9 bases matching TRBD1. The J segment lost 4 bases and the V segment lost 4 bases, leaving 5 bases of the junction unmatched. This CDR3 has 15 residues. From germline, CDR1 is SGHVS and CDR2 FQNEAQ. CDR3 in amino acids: CASSSRDRAYNEQFF. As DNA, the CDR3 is TGTGCCAGCAGCTCCCGGGACAGGGCTTACAATGAGCAGTTCTTC.

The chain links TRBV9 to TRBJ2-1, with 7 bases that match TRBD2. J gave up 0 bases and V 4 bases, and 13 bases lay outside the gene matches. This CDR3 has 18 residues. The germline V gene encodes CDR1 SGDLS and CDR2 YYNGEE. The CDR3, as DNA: TGTGCCAGCAGCCTTTTCTCCGGGACTACATCCTCCTACAATGAGCAGTTCTTC. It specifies CASSLFSGTTSSYNEQFF.

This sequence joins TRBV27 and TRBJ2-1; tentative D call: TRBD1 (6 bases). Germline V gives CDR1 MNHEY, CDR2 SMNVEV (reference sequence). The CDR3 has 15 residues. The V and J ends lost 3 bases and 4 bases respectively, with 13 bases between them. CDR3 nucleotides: TGTGCCAGCAGTTTGGGGGCATCTCGGTACAATGAGCAGTTCTTC. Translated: CASSLGASRYNEQFF.

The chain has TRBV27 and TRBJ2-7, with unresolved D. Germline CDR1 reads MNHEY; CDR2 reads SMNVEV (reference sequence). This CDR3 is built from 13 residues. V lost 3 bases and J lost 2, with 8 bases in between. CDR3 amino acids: CASSFAGAYEQYF. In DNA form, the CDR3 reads TGTGCCAGCAGTTTCGCCGGTGCCTACGAGCAGTACTTC.

The CDR3 is CASSLSGIYNQPQHF. DNA of the CDR3: TGTGCCAGCAGTTTGTCGGGGATCTACAATCAGCCCCAGCATTTT. V usage is TRBV28 and J usage is TRBJ1-5; D is undetermined. Trimming stripped 3 bases from V and 3 bases from J, with 12 bases between. This CDR3 comprises 15 residues. Germline values: CDR1 MDHEN, CDR2 SYDVKM.

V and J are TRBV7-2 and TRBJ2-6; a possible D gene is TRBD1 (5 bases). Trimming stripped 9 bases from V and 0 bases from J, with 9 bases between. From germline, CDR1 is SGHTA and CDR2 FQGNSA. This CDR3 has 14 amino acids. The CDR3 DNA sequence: TGTGCCAGTCGCAGGGTCTCTGGGGCCAACGTCCTGACTTTC. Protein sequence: CASRRVSGANVLTF.

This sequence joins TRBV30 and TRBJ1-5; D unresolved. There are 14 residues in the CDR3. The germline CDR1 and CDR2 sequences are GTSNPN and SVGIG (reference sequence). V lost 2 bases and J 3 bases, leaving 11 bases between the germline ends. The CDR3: CAWSSVTINQPQHF. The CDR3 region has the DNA TGTGCCTGGAGTTCTGTGACTATCAATCAGCCCCAGCATTTT.

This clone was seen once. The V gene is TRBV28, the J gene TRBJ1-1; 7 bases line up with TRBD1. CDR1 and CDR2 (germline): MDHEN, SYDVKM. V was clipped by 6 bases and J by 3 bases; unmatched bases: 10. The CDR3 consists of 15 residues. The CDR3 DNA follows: TGTGCCAGCAGGACCCTGACAGGGTGGGACACTGAAGCTTTCTTT. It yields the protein CASRTLTGWDTEAFF.